The clone carrying this TCR beta chain occurred many times. The antigen remains unidentified. The data stem from a study of human T cells and chemical hapten exposure. Findings and caveats of the study: Sensitization with DPC brought no change to TCRs above 1 in 1000 in frequency.

Time point given: patch test 1, 2 weeks after DPC sensitization. This sample's treatment: therapeutic diphenylcyclopropenone sensitization with weekly scalp DPC. TCRdb reanalysed the RACE reads using MiXCR and keeps one entry per CDR3 protein. Of tens of thousands of distinct CDR3 sequences listed, 8% to 11% are singletons. CDR3 length: 15 amino acids. Trimming pared 2 bases from V and 8 bases from J, leaving 15 bases between. Germline V gene lookup returns CDR1 MNHEY and CDR2 SVGAGI. The receptor was derived from a man aged 35 to 55 with alopecia areata. Some clones in this sample may be carry-over from other donors' samples. The chain uses TRBV6-5 and TRBJ2-2, with a possible D match to TRBD1 (5 bases). The sequencing used whole blood, collected in connection with sensitization to the hapten diphenylcyclopropenone (DPC). The CDR3 region is CASSYPSTGSGELFF. CDR3 DNA sequence: TGTGCCAGCAGTTACCCGAGTACAGGATCTGGGGAGCTGTTTTTT.